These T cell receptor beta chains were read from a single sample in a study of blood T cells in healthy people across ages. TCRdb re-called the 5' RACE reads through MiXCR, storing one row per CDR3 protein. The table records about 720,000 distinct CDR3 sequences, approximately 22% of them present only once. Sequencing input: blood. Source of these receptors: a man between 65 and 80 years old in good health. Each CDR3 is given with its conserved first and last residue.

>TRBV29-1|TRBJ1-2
CSVSVRQVNGYTF
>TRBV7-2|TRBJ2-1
CASSDPGGAYNEQFF
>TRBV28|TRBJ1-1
CASSGTAGTEAFF
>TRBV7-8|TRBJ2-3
CASSLAHGTGSTDTQYF
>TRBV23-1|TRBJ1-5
CASSQGRSVQPQHF
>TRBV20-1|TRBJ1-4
CSAFGQGKWVDNEKLFF
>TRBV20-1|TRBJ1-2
CSARENREGYTF
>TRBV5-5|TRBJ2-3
CASSFSQAPRTDTQYF
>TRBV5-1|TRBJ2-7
CASKREGYEQYF
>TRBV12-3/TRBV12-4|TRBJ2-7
CASRPSQGAFYEQYF
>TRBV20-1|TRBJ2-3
CSARGGLASDTQYF
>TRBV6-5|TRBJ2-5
CASSGGDRGAAQYF
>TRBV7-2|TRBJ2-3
CASSLAGLAFDTQYF
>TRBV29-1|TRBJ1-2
CSVGFREGYTF
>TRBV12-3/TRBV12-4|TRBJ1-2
CASNQGSRYGYTF
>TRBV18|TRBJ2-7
CTSSLQAITSYEQYF
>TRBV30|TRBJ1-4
CASTGSTNEKLFF
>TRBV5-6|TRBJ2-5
CASRFGSRGEKTQYF
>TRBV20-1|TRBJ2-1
CSARERGFGNEQFF
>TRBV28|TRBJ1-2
CASRAVLYGYTF
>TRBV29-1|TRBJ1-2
CSVDGVNYGYTF
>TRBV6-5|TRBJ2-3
CASSSLGTGADTQYF
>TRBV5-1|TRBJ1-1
CASSFGQKTEAFF
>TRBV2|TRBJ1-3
CASNRAFVSGNTIYF
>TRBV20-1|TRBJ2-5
CSARVPARETQYF
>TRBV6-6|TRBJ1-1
CAGSKEMNTEAFF
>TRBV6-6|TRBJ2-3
CASSYIPPTDTQYF
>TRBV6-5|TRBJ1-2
CASTSRTGAGGYTF
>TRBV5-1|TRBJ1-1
CASRKIGGANTEAFF
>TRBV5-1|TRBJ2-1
CASSFASGGGNEQFF
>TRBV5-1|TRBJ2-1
CASSALAGGGNEQFF
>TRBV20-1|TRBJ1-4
CSARTGQLNEKLFF
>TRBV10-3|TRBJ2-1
CAIGLAGVREQFF
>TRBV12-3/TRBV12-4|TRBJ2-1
CVSSYGGGNEQFF
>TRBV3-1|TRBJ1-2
CASSHYGQGVSGGYTF
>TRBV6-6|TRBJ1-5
CASSSGGRTEYSNQPQHF
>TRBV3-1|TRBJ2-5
CASSQEASGGIQETQYF
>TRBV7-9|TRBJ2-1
CASSLVVAGLVEQFF
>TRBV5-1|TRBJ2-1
CASSSKGGGNSYNEQFF
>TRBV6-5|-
CATGRGKETQYF
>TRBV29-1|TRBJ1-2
CSVEGISNGYTF
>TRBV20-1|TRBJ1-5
CSARDGQEPQHF
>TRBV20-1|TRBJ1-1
CSVREMGKMNTEAFF
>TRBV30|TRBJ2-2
CAWNGGPGELFF
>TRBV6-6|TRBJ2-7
CASSYSPMDEQYF
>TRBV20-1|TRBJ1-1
CSARDNLTPDSRTGAFF
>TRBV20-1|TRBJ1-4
CSAFYNLREKLFF
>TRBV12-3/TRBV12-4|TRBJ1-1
CASTPGGASTEAFF
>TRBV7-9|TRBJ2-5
CASSLSLQETQYF
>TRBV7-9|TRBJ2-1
CASSIGQIYNEQFF
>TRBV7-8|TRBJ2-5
CASSNRAGKETQYF
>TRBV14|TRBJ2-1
CASSQELASGNPYNEQFF